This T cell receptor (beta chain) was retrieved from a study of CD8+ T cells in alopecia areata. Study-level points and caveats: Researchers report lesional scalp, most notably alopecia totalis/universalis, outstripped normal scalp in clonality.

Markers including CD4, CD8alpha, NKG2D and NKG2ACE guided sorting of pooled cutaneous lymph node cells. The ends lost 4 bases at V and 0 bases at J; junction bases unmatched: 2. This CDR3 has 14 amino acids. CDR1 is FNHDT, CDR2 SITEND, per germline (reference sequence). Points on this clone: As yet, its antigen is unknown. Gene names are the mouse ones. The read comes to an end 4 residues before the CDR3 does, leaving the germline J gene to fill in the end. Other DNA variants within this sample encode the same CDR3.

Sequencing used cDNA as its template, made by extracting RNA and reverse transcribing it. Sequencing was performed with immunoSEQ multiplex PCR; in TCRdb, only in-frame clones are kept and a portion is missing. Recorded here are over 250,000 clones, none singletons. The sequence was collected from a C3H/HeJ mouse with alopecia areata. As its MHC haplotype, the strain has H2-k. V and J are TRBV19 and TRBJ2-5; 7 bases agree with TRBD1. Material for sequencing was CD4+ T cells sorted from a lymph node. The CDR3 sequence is CASSRDRNQDTQYF. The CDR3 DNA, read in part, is TGTGCCAGCAGTCGGGACAGAAACCAAGAC.